What follows is one T cell receptor (beta chain) and its context. This record comes from a study of blood T cell repertoires in COVID-19. Study context: The United States, Italy and Spain were the sources of the acute and convalescent COVID-19 samples.

Trimming cost V 0 bases and J 4 bases, with 10 bases left between them. Germline V gene sequence: CDR1 SGHDT, CDR2 YYEEEE. The CDR3 runs 14 residues. Repertoires were generated with immunoSEQ multiplex PCR, while TCRdb's copy carries only in-frame clones and drops some. The sample has about 140,000 clones; 84% are singletons. The rearrangement uses TRBV5-6 and TRBJ2-5, with D possibly being TRBD1 (6 bases). Material for sequencing was peripheral blood. This TCR was sampled from a human donor in a cohort sampled during active COVID-19. CDR3 in DNA: TGTGCCAGCAGCTTGGCTTGGGGGCCAGAGACCCAGTACTTC. Amino acids: CASSLAWGPETQYF.